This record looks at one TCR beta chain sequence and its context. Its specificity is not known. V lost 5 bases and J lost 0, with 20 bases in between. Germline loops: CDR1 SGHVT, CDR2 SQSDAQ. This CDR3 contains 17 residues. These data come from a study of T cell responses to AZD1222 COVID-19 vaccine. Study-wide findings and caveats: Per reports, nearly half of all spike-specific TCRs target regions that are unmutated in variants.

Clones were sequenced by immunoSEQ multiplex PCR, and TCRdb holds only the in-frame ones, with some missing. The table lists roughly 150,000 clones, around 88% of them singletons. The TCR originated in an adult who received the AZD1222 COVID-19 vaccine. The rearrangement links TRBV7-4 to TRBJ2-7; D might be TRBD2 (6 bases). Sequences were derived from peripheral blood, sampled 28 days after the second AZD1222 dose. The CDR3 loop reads CASSPPPGGLSSYEQYF. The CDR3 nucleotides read TGTGCCAGCAGCCCCCCCCCTGGGGGACTCTCCTCCTACGAGCAGTACTTC.